This is a list of T cell receptor beta chains from one sample in a study of blood T cell repertoires in COVID-19. The protocol was immunoSEQ multiplex PCR, while the TCRdb copy is restricted to in-frame clones and leaves out a portion. Among more than 200,000 clones listed, approximately 84% were seen once. The source material was PBMCs or T cells enriched from blood (not recorded which). The origin of the receptors is a middle-aged man who had recovered from COVID-19. Each CDR3 is given with its conserved first and last residue. D genes are given only for firm matches. Part of the rows lack a size; the others show once, few, many or a class for expanded clones.

v_call: TRBV20-1; j_call: TRBJ1-2; clone_size: -; d_call: TRBD1; cdr3_nt: TGCAGTGCTAGTTCGACAGGGGGGTTTGATGGCTACACCTTC; cdr3_aa: CSASSTGGFDGYTF
v_call: TRBV2; j_call: TRBJ2-7; clone_size: few; d_call: -; cdr3_nt: TGTGCCAGCAGTGCTTTACCAGGACAGTGGAAGTACTTC; cdr3_aa: CASSALPGQWKYF
v_call: TRBV29-1; j_call: TRBJ1-1; clone_size: once; d_call: -; cdr3_nt: TGCAGCGCCATGTCCCTTCTACGTCCGAACACTGAAGCTTTCTTT; cdr3_aa: CSAMSLLRPNTEAFF
v_call: TRBV19; j_call: TRBJ2-5; clone_size: once; d_call: -; cdr3_nt: TGTGCCAGTAGTCAGGGCCCCCAAGAAGAGACCCAGTACTTC; cdr3_aa: CASSQGPQEETQYF
v_call: TRBV12-3/TRBV12-4; j_call: TRBJ1-4; clone_size: once; d_call: -; cdr3_nt: TGTGCCAGCAGTCCGACAGCTAATGAAAAACTGTTTTTT; cdr3_aa: CASSPTANEKLFF
v_call: TRBV21-1; j_call: TRBJ2-7; clone_size: -; d_call: -; cdr3_nt: TGTGCCAGCAGCAAAGTGGAGCGGGAGGGCCTCGTTATCGATTCCGAGCAGTACTTC; cdr3_aa: CASSKVEREGLVIDSEQYF
v_call: TRBV6-5; j_call: TRBJ1-1; clone_size: -; d_call: TRBD1; cdr3_nt: TGTGCCAGCAGTCCTCTACAGGGGGGCACTGAAGCTTTCTTT; cdr3_aa: CASSPLQGGTEAFF
v_call: TRBV5-8; j_call: TRBJ1-6; clone_size: -; d_call: -; cdr3_nt: TGTGCCAGCAGCTGGCAGGGATCCTATAATTCACCCCTCCACTTT; cdr3_aa: CASSWQGSYNSPLHF
v_call: TRBV13; j_call: TRBJ1-1; clone_size: once; d_call: TRBD1; cdr3_nt: TGTGCCAGCAGCCGGGACAGGCCGAACACTGAAGCTTTCTTT; cdr3_aa: CASSRDRPNTEAFF
v_call: TRBV5-1; j_call: TRBJ2-5; clone_size: -; d_call: -; cdr3_nt: TGCGCCAGCAGCACCAAAGGGGGTGGCGTTGAGACCCAGTACTTC; cdr3_aa: CASSTKGGGVETQYF
v_call: TRBV29-1; j_call: TRBJ1-1; clone_size: -; d_call: -; cdr3_nt: TGCAGCGTTGAGTCGACTGAGGCCACTGAAGCTTTCTTT; cdr3_aa: CSVESTEATEAFF
v_call: TRBV6-2/TRBV6-3; j_call: TRBJ1-1; clone_size: -; d_call: -; cdr3_nt: TGTGCCAGCAGTTACCCGTTGAACACTGAAGCTTTCTTT; cdr3_aa: CASSYPLNTEAFF
v_call: TRBV27; j_call: TRBJ1-1; clone_size: -; d_call: -; cdr3_nt: TGTGCCAGCAGTAACCGCGGCCCCCTGAGAGCTTTCTTT; cdr3_aa: CASSNRGPLRAFF
v_call: TRBV18; j_call: TRBJ1-1; clone_size: -; d_call: TRBD1; cdr3_nt: TGTGCCAGCTCACAATTTGACAGGGCGGACACTGAAGCTTTCTTT; cdr3_aa: CASSQFDRADTEAFF
v_call: TRBV7-3; j_call: TRBJ1-1; clone_size: -; d_call: TRBD1; cdr3_nt: TGTGCCAGCAGCTCTAGTGGACAGGAAACAACTGAAGCTTTCTTT; cdr3_aa: CASSSSGQETTEAFF
v_call: TRBV7-8; j_call: TRBJ2-1; clone_size: -; d_call: TRBD2; cdr3_nt: TGTGCCAGCGGGACTAGCGGGATTAGTTATGAGCAGTTCTTC; cdr3_aa: CASGTSGISYEQFF
v_call: TRBV9; j_call: TRBJ1-6; clone_size: -; d_call: TRBD1; cdr3_nt: TGTGCCAGCAGCGTAGGGGACAGGGAGATTCACCTCCACTTT; cdr3_aa: CASSVGDREIHLHF
v_call: TRBV6-1; j_call: TRBJ2-3; clone_size: -; d_call: TRBD2; cdr3_nt: TGTGCCAGCAGTGAACTAGCGGGAGGGCCAGATACGCAGTATTTT; cdr3_aa: CASSELAGGPDTQYF
v_call: TRBV9; j_call: TRBJ1-6; clone_size: -; d_call: TRBD1; cdr3_nt: TGTGCCAGCAGCGTAGGGACAGGGGATAATTCACCCCTCCACTTT; cdr3_aa: CASSVGTGDNSPLHF
v_call: TRBV6-7; j_call: TRBJ1-1; clone_size: -; d_call: -; cdr3_nt: TGTGCCAGCAGTTACCTACGGGGGAACACTGAAGCTTTCTTT; cdr3_aa: CASSYLRGNTEAFF
v_call: TRBV5-6; j_call: TRBJ2-7; clone_size: -; d_call: -; cdr3_nt: TGTGCCAGCAGCTCAATACTCGGGGGACCCACCAACGAGCAGTACTTC; cdr3_aa: CASSSILGGPTNEQYF
v_call: TRBV30; j_call: TRBJ1-6; clone_size: few; d_call: -; cdr3_nt: TGTGCCTGGAGTGTACTCCCCACAGATAATTCACCCCTCCACTTT; cdr3_aa: CAWSVLPTDNSPLHF
v_call: TRBV5-1; j_call: TRBJ2-7; clone_size: -; d_call: -; cdr3_nt: TGCGCCAGCAGCTCATTAGGGAGCTACGAGCAGTACTTC; cdr3_aa: CASSSLGSYEQYF
v_call: TRBV4-1; j_call: TRBJ1-1; clone_size: -; d_call: -; cdr3_nt: TGCGCCAGCAGCCAAGATGGGGGAGGGAGAGCTTTCTTT; cdr3_aa: CASSQDGGGRAFF
v_call: TRBV6-5; j_call: TRBJ2-7; clone_size: -; d_call: TRBD2; cdr3_nt: TGTGCCAGCATGCCCCTTAGGACTAGCCGGGTGGGGCAGTACTTC; cdr3_aa: CASMPLRTSRVGQYF
v_call: TRBV7-9; j_call: TRBJ1-2; clone_size: -; d_call: -; cdr3_nt: TGTGCCAGCAGCTTTACAGGGTTCCGGGGCTACACCTTC; cdr3_aa: CASSFTGFRGYTF
v_call: TRBV16; j_call: TRBJ2-5; clone_size: -; d_call: -; cdr3_nt: TGTGCCAGCAGCCAATCCGGGGTCGAGACCCAGTACTTC; cdr3_aa: CASSQSGVETQYF
v_call: TRBV20-1; j_call: TRBJ2-3; clone_size: -; d_call: -; cdr3_nt: TGCAGTGCTAGCGGGATAGATACGCAGTATTTT; cdr3_aa: CSASGIDTQYF
v_call: TRBV4-1; j_call: TRBJ2-1; clone_size: -; d_call: -; cdr3_nt: TGCGCCAGCAGCCAAGGGGAGCGGCTTTCCTACAATGAGCAGTTCTTC; cdr3_aa: CASSQGERLSYNEQFF
v_call: TRBV18; j_call: TRBJ1-6; clone_size: -; d_call: -; cdr3_nt: TGTGCCAGCTCACCTGAGGGTAATTCACCCCTCCACTTT; cdr3_aa: CASSPEGNSPLHF
v_call: TRBV29-1; j_call: TRBJ1-2; clone_size: few; d_call: -; cdr3_nt: TGCAGCGTTTCCCCGACAGAAATCTATGGCTACACCTTC; cdr3_aa: CSVSPTEIYGYTF
v_call: TRBV11-2; j_call: TRBJ1-6; clone_size: -; d_call: -; cdr3_nt: TGTGCCAGCAGCTCAACCTCCGGGGCACCCCTCCACTTT; cdr3_aa: CASSSTSGAPLHF
v_call: TRBV14; j_call: TRBJ1-6; clone_size: -; d_call: -; cdr3_nt: TGTGCCAGCAGCCAAGATGGAGGACTTTATAATTCACCCCTCCACTTT; cdr3_aa: CASSQDGGLYNSPLHF
v_call: TRBV7-2; j_call: TRBJ2-7; clone_size: once; d_call: TRBD1; cdr3_nt: TGTGCCAGCAGCCCATCGGGTGGGACAGGCCCCTACGAGCAGTACTTC; cdr3_aa: CASSPSGGTGPYEQYF
v_call: TRBV28; j_call: TRBJ1-5; clone_size: -; d_call: -; cdr3_nt: TGTGCCAGCAGTATTATCCAGGGCAATCAGCCCCAGCATTTT; cdr3_aa: CASSIIQGNQPQHF
v_call: TRBV10-3; j_call: TRBJ1-4; clone_size: -; d_call: TRBD1; cdr3_nt: TGTGCCGCCTCGACAGGGATCGAAGAAAAACTGTTTTTT; cdr3_aa: CAASTGIEEKLFF
v_call: TRBV28; j_call: TRBJ2-2; clone_size: -; d_call: TRBD1; cdr3_nt: TGTGCCAGCAGTCAACAGGGGATCGGGGAGCTGTTTTTT; cdr3_aa: CASSQQGIGELFF
v_call: TRBV4-1; j_call: TRBJ2-3; clone_size: -; d_call: TRBD2; cdr3_nt: TGCGCCAGCAGCCAGGGACTAGAACCTTTCACAGATACGCAGTATTTT; cdr3_aa: CASSQGLEPFTDTQYF
v_call: TRBV18; j_call: TRBJ1-1; clone_size: few; d_call: -; cdr3_nt: TGTGCCAGCTCACCAGGGGGCCGAGTGAACACTGAAGCTTTCTTT; cdr3_aa: CASSPGGRVNTEAFF
v_call: TRBV19; j_call: TRBJ2-1; clone_size: -; d_call: TRBD1; cdr3_nt: TGTGCCAGTAGCCGGGGGACAGGGGCCTACAATGAGCAGTTCTTC; cdr3_aa: CASSRGTGAYNEQFF
v_call: TRBV6-4; j_call: TRBJ2-3; clone_size: -; d_call: TRBD2; cdr3_nt: TGTGCCAGCAGCGATAGCGGGGGGTTCACAGATACGCAGTATTTT; cdr3_aa: CASSDSGGFTDTQYF
v_call: TRBV6-5; j_call: TRBJ2-3; clone_size: -; d_call: -; cdr3_nt: TGTGCCGCGGGGAAGGGCGACACAGATACGCAGTATTTT; cdr3_aa: CAAGKGDTDTQYF
v_call: TRBV21-1; j_call: TRBJ1-2; clone_size: -; d_call: -; cdr3_nt: TGTGCCAGCAGCAAAGATGGGTCCGGAAGGGGGCTCCAATCTAACTATGGCTACACCTTC; cdr3_aa: CASSKDGSGRGLQSNYGYTF
v_call: TRBV28; j_call: TRBJ2-7; clone_size: -; d_call: TRBD1; cdr3_nt: TGTGCCAGCAGCTCACAGGGGGCGCGGTACGAGCAGTACTTC; cdr3_aa: CASSSQGARYEQYF
v_call: TRBV5-8; j_call: TRBJ2-7; clone_size: -; d_call: -; cdr3_nt: TGTGCCAGCACAGGACTCTACTACGAGCAGTACTTC; cdr3_aa: CASTGLYYEQYF
v_call: TRBV19; j_call: TRBJ2-3; clone_size: -; d_call: TRBD2; cdr3_nt: TGTGCCAGTAGCTCCGGGACTAGCGGGACCGCTAGCACAGATACGCAGTATTTT; cdr3_aa: CASSSGTSGTASTDTQYF
v_call: TRBV4-2; j_call: TRBJ2-3; clone_size: -; d_call: -; cdr3_nt: TGTGCCAGCAGCCAAGCAATGGGGGCTGGGGCAGATACGCAGTATTTT; cdr3_aa: CASSQAMGAGADTQYF
v_call: TRBV30; j_call: TRBJ2-7; clone_size: -; d_call: TRBD1; cdr3_nt: TGTGCCTGGAGTGGGGCAGGGGGCGAGCAGTACTTC; cdr3_aa: CAWSGAGGEQYF
v_call: TRBV3-1/TRBV3-2; j_call: TRBJ2-3; clone_size: -; d_call: TRBD2; cdr3_nt: TGTGCCAGCAGCTCGACTAGCGGGAGCACAGATACGCAGTATTTT; cdr3_aa: CASSSTSGSTDTQYF
v_call: TRBV3-1/TRBV3-2; j_call: TRBJ1-1; clone_size: -; d_call: -; cdr3_nt: TGTGCCAGCAGCCGGGGGGAGAACACTGAAGCTTTCTTT; cdr3_aa: CASSRGENTEAFF